The entry below gives a single T cell receptor beta chain sequence along with its context. CDR1 and CDR2 (germline): MNHEY, SVGAGI. Germline trimming cut 2 bases from V and 1 base from J; bases unmatched to any gene: 8. The CDR3 has 16 amino acids. The data originate from a study of T cell changes during pregnancy in multiple sclerosis. Generated by immunoSEQ multiplex PCR, the TCRdb table keeps only in-frame clones and is missing some. The repertoire has tens of thousands of clones, roughly 88% of them found once; the top ten carry 4% to 5%. The rearrangement links TRBV6-5 to TRBJ2-7, with TRBD1 matching over 7 bases. The receptor comes from a female donor in good health, enrolled as a control in a pregnancy study. Specimen: peripheral blood, collected in the second trimester of pregnancy. CDR3 amino acids: CASSYEQGIGSYEQYF. CDR3 bases: TGTGCCAGCAGTTACGAACAGGGGATAGGGTCCTACGAGCAGTACTTC.